What follows are 17 T cell receptor beta chains derived from one specimen sequenced in a study of T cell responses to AZD1222 COVID-19 vaccine. Method: immunoSEQ multiplex PCR; TCRdb's copy keeps in-frame clones and lacks some. The sample gives tens of thousands of clones, around 85% of which show up once; approximately 15% is in the top ten. The material was peripheral blood, obtained on day 0 of AZD1222 vaccination. The receptors come from an adult in good health.

There are a few counts of this clone. The chain uses TRBV4-2 and TRBJ2-1; a possible D gene is TRBD1 (7 bases). The germline V gene has CDR1 LGHNA and CDR2 YNFKEQ. Trimming pared 0 bases from V and 4 bases from J, leaving 13 bases between. The CDR3 length is 16 residues. CDR3: CASSQDRSGGYNEQFF. The CDR3 DNA sequence: TGTGCCAGCAGCCAAGATCGGTCAGGGGGGTACAATGAGCAGTTCTTC.

The chain is built from TRBV27 and TRBJ1-2, with 11 bases identical to TRBD1. Germline lookup yields CDR1 MNHEY and CDR2 SMNVEV (reference sequence). Trimming removed 3 bases from V and 5 bases from J; junction bases left unmatched: 5. There are 15 residues in the CDR3. Written as DNA, the CDR3 is TGTGCCAGCAGTTTTCTCGGACAGGGGGCGTATGGCTACACCTTC. Amino acid sequence: CASSFLGQGAYGYTF.

The chain couples TRBV25-1 to TRBJ2-5; 11 nucleotides match TRBD2. CDR1 and CDR2 from the germline V gene are MGHDK and SYGVNS. The ends lost 9 bases at V and 2 bases at J; junction bases unmatched: 17. The CDR3 is 18 amino acids. CDR3 DNA sequence: TGTGCCAGGACGGGACTAGCGGAGAGGTTCCCCCGTCAAGAGACCCAGTACTTC. Translation: CARTGLAERFPRQETQYF.

The V call is TRBV27, the J call TRBJ1-2, with TRBD1 matching over 7 bases. The germline V gene encodes CDR1 MNHEY and CDR2 SMNVEV (reference sequence). This CDR3 comprises 13 residues. The J segment lost 3 bases and the V segment lost 2 bases, leaving 0 bases of the junction unmatched. The CDR3 is CASSLTGDYGYTF. The CDR3 bases are TGTGCCAGCAGTTTAACAGGGGACTATGGCTACACCTTC.

The chain couples TRBV3-1 (or the pseudogene TRBV3-2) to TRBJ1-5; 8 bases map to TRBD1. Germline trimming cut 1 base from V and 3 bases from J; bases unmatched to any gene: 5. Per germline, CDR1 LGHDT and CDR2 YNNKEL (reference sequence). This CDR3 spans 16 amino acids. This CDR3 reads CASSQGTGTYNQPQHF. In nucleotides, the CDR3 is TGTGCCAGCAGCCAAGGGACAGGGACGTACAATCAGCCCCAGCATTTT.

This chain links TRBV28 with TRBJ2-1; 8 nucleotides line up with TRBD1. Germline V gene lookup returns CDR1 MDHEN and CDR2 SYDVKM. V lost 7 bases to trimming and J lost 8 bases; unmatched junction nucleotides: 7. The CDR3 spans 13 residues. CDR3 region: CASTMTGVDEQFF. The CDR3, as DNA: TGTGCCAGCACCATGACAGGGGTGGATGAGCAGTTCTTC.

The rearrangement joins TRBV5-1 to TRBJ1-2, with a weak D call TRBD1 (5 bases). V lost 7 bases and J lost 0, with 16 bases in between. CDR1 and CDR2 from the germline V gene are SGHRS and YFSETQ. The CDR3 is 15 residues long. CDR3 region: CASRPIGGSNYGYTF. CDR3 in DNA: TGCGCCAGCCGTCCAATCGGGGGGTCTAACTATGGCTACACCTTC.

This chain uses TRBV19 with TRBJ2-3, with D unresolved. The germline CDR1 and CDR2 sequences are LNHDA and SQIVND (reference sequence). The V end was cut by 3 bases, the J end by 6 bases, with 19 bases between. This CDR3 is built from 16 residues. CDR3: CASSIRISSLFDTQYF. Here the CDR3 DNA reads TGTGCCAGTAGTATTCGGATATCTTCCTTGTTTGATACGCAGTATTTT. Variable domain in full (rest from reference TRBV19 and TRBJ2-3): DGGITQSPKYLFRKEGQNVTLSCEQNLNHDAMYWYRQDPGQGLRLIYYSQIVNDFQKGDIAEGYSVSREKKESFPLTVTSAQKNPTAFYLCASSIRISSLFDTQYFGPGTRLTVL.

The gene calls are TRBV11-3 and TRBJ2-1, with 12 bases lining up with TRBD2. The V and J ends lost 5 bases and 6 bases, in that order; junction bases with no gene match: 5. Germline V gene data show CDR1 as SGHNT and CDR2 as YENEEA. The CDR3 runs to 15 residues. This chain's CDR3 is CASSALAGGVNEQFF. The CDR3 DNA is TGTGCCAGCAGCGCCCTAGCGGGAGGGGTCAATGAGCAGTTCTTC.

DNA of the CDR3: TGTGCCAGCAGCCAAGATCCTAGTACCTACGAGCAGTACTTC. Its translation: CASSQDPSTYEQYF. This chain joins TRBV3-1 (or the pseudogene TRBV3-2) and TRBJ2-7; D not resolved. V gave up 0 bases and J gave up 2 bases, with 8 bases separating them. The CDR3 loop spans 14 amino acids. The V gene's germline CDR1 is LGHDT and CDR2 YNNKEL (reference sequence).

This clone was observed once. At one boundary the junction diverges from the germline segment, which might be a read error. The rearrangement links TRBV5-5 to TRBJ2-1, with D tentatively TRBD1 or TRBD2 (5 bases each). Per the germline V gene, CDR1 is SGHKS and CDR2 is YYEKEE (reference sequence). This CDR3 comprises 17 residues. The CDR3: CASTLGLASSSYNEQFF. Written as DNA, the CDR3 is TGTGCCAGCACCTTGGGGCTAGCCTCCAGCTCCTACAATGAGCAGTTCTTC.

The J gene is TRBJ2-2, the V gene TRBV6-4, with 13 bases identical to TRBD2. This CDR3 has 17 amino acids. J lost 6 bases, V lost 0 bases, and 4 bases had no gene match. The V gene's germline CDR1 is MRHNA and CDR2 SNTAGT. The CDR3 DNA sequence: TGTGCCAGCAGTGACTCCCCGGGACTAGCGGGATCCGGGGAGCTGTTTTTT. Amino acid sequence: CASSDSPGLAGSGELFF.

The J gene is TRBJ1-2, the V gene TRBV30; no clear D gene. The germline V and J ends were trimmed by 2 bases and 4 bases, with 8 bases remaining between them. The CDR3 loop spans 12 amino acids. CDR1 is GTSNPN and CDR2 is SVGIG in the germline V gene (reference sequence). CDR3 region: CAWSKGLYGYTF. Written as DNA, the CDR3 is TGTGCCTGGAGTAAGGGCCTCTATGGCTACACCTTC.

This sequence joins TRBV6-4 and TRBJ2-2, with 10 bases that match TRBD2. Trimming cost V 3 bases and J 4 bases; bases outside gene matches: 2. Germline V gene sequence: CDR1 MRHNA, CDR2 SNTAGT. This CDR3 region has 15 residues. CDR3 loop: CASSELAGTTGELFF. CDR3 in DNA: TGTGCCAGCAGTGAACTAGCGGGGACCACCGGGGAGCTGTTTTTT.

The gene calls are TRBV29-1 and TRBJ1-2; no clear D. The V end lost 2 bases, the J end lost 5 bases, and 6 bases lay between the germline ends. The CDR3 extends over 11 amino acids. Germline CDR1 SQVTM, CDR2 ANQGSEA. CDR3 sequence reads: CSVELGYGYTF. The CDR3 DNA follows: TGCAGCGTTGAATTAGGTTATGGCTACACCTTC.

The V gene is TRBV11-3, the J gene TRBJ1-1, with 8 bases fitting TRBD1. There are 13 residues in the CDR3. Trimming removed 2 bases from V and 11 bases from J; junction bases left unmatched: 7. Germline V gene sequence: CDR1 SGHNT, CDR2 YENEEA. The CDR3 coding sequence is TGTGCCAGCAGCTTAACCGGCAGGGGGCTTGCTTTCTTT. It is translated as CASSLTGRGLAFF. Full variable domain (remainder filled in from reference TRBV11-3 and TRBJ1-1): EAGVVQSPRYKIIEKKQPVAFWCNPISGHNTLYWYLQNLGQGPELLIRYENEEAVDDSQLPKDRFSAERLKGVDSTLKIQPAELGDSAVYLCASSLTGRGLAFFGQGTRLTVV.

This chain uses TRBV18 with TRBJ2-4; D tentatively reads TRBD1 or TRBD2 (5 bases each). Germline V gene data show CDR1 as KGHSH and CDR2 as LQKENI. The V and J ends lost 0 bases and 6 bases respectively, with 12 bases between them. The CDR3 totals 15 residues. CDR3 bases: TGTGCCAGCTCACCACCGGGACCGACACCAAACATTCAGTACTTC. Encoded protein: CASSPPGPTPNIQYF. Variable domain in full (rest from reference TRBV18 and TRBJ2-4): NAGVMQNPRHLVRRRGQEARLRCSPMKGHSHVYWYRQLPEEGLKFMVYLQKENIIDESGMPKERFSAEFPKEGPSILRIQQVVRGDSAAYFCASSPPGPTPNIQYFGAGTRLSVL.